This T cell receptor (beta chain) emerged from a study of blood T cell repertoires in COVID-19. Study at large: The origin of the acute and convalescent COVID-19 samples was the United States, Italy and Spain. T cells, B-cell-depleted T cells, or PBMCs provided the cDNA or gDNA that served as material.

Assay: immunoSEQ multiplex PCR; the TCRdb copy retains only in-frame clones and omits some. This sample has 110,000 to 150,000 clones; 84% occur once, and the top ten carry 10%. Germline loops: CDR1 GTSNPN, CDR2 SVGIG (reference sequence). The V segment lost 8 bases and the J segment 5 bases; nucleotides outside the gene matches: 17. The CDR3 is 15 residues long. V usage is TRBV30 and J usage is TRBJ1-1; 7 bases match TRBD1. Input material: peripheral blood. The clonotype comes from a man aged 55 to 70 with active or convalescent COVID-19. The CDR3 loop is CARHTLYRGKTEAFF. CDR3 DNA sequence: TGTGCCCGCCATACCCTTTACAGGGGAAAGACTGAAGCTTTCTTT.